A selection of T cell receptor beta chains follows, all from one sample in a study of OX40 agonist ivuxolimab in advanced cancers. The protocol was immunoSEQ multiplex PCR, while the TCRdb copy is restricted to in-frame clones and leaves out a portion. This sample has approximately 68,000 clones, with roughly 80% found just once. The source was CD4+ or CD8+ T cells sorted from blood, collected in a trial of the OX40 agonist ivuxolimab. These receptors originate from an adult with an advanced solid tumor such as melanoma, head and neck, liver or kidney cancer. Both conserved end residues are part of each CDR3. Each record gives: clone size, D gene, J gene, V gene, CDR3 protein, CDR3 DNA. D genes are given only for firm matches. Where a row states a size, it is once, few, many or the class of an expanded clone; other rows omit it.

clone_size: -
d_call: TRBD1
j_call: TRBJ1-5
v_call: TRBV19
cdr3_aa: CASSILPGTVSNQPQHF
cdr3_nt: TGTGCCAGTAGTATACTGCCCGGGACAGTTAGCAATCAGCCCCAGCATTTT

clone_size: -
d_call: TRBD2
j_call: TRBJ2-7
v_call: TRBV19
cdr3_aa: CASSIFGTSGNYEQYF
cdr3_nt: TGTGCCAGTAGTATTTTCGGGACTAGCGGGAACTACGAGCAGTACTTC

clone_size: -
d_call: -
j_call: TRBJ2-7
v_call: TRBV5-1
cdr3_aa: CASARQETYEQYF
cdr3_nt: TGCGCCAGCGCAAGACAGGAGACCTACGAGCAGTACTTC

clone_size: few
d_call: -
j_call: TRBJ1-1
v_call: TRBV28
cdr3_aa: CASTPLWAPNTEAFF
cdr3_nt: TGTGCCAGCACCCCCCTCTGGGCCCCGAACACTGAAGCTTTCTTT

clone_size: -
d_call: TRBD1
j_call: TRBJ2-5
v_call: TRBV27
cdr3_aa: CATRTGTAQETQYF
cdr3_nt: TGTGCCACCCGTACAGGGACAGCCCAAGAGACCCAGTACTTC

clone_size: -
d_call: -
j_call: TRBJ1-5
v_call: TRBV28
cdr3_aa: CASSLSGRPSQPQHF
cdr3_nt: TGTGCCAGCAGTTTATCGGGTAGGCCAAGTCAGCCCCAGCATTTT

clone_size: -
d_call: TRBD1
j_call: TRBJ1-1
v_call: TRBV29-1
cdr3_aa: CSVAPDRDTEAFF
cdr3_nt: TGCAGCGTTGCCCCGGACAGGGACACTGAAGCTTTCTTT

clone_size: -
d_call: TRBD1
j_call: TRBJ2-1
v_call: TRBV5-1
cdr3_aa: CASSFGTGGIYEQFF
cdr3_nt: TGCGCCAGCAGCTTCGGGACAGGGGGCATTTATGAGCAGTTCTTC

clone_size: -
d_call: -
j_call: TRBJ2-1
v_call: TRBV19
cdr3_aa: CASSGSEGPAYNEQFF
cdr3_nt: TGTGCCAGTAGCGGCTCTGAGGGGCCGGCCTACAATGAGCAGTTCTTC

clone_size: once
d_call: -
j_call: TRBJ1-2
v_call: TRBV28
cdr3_aa: CASSLGQGRYGYTF
cdr3_nt: TGTGCCAGCAGTTTAGGGCAGGGGCGCTATGGCTACACCTTC

clone_size: -
d_call: -
j_call: TRBJ2-5
v_call: TRBV5-1
cdr3_aa: CASSLEPGTHNQETQYF
cdr3_nt: TGCGCCAGCAGCTTGGAACCCGGGACTCACAACCAAGAGACCCAGTACTTC

clone_size: -
d_call: -
j_call: TRBJ2-1
v_call: TRBV7-9
cdr3_aa: CASSFSGTKNEQFF
cdr3_nt: TGTGCCAGCAGCTTCTCCGGGACCAAAAATGAGCAGTTCTTC

clone_size: -
d_call: TRBD1
j_call: TRBJ2-1
v_call: TRBV18
cdr3_aa: CASSLTRTGATSSYNEQFF
cdr3_nt: TGTGCCAGCTCACTAACCCGGACAGGGGCTACAAGCTCCTACAATGAGCAGTTCTTC

clone_size: -
d_call: -
j_call: TRBJ1-6
v_call: TRBV27
cdr3_aa: CASSDTYNSPLHF
cdr3_nt: TGTGCCAGCAGTGATACTTATAATTCACCCCTCCACTTT

clone_size: -
d_call: TRBD1
j_call: TRBJ2-7
v_call: TRBV19
cdr3_aa: CASRITGQGFHEQYF
cdr3_nt: TGTGCCAGTAGAATTACGGGACAGGGTTTCCACGAGCAGTACTTC

clone_size: -
d_call: -
j_call: TRBJ1-2
v_call: TRBV21-1
cdr3_aa: CASSSCESYGYTF
cdr3_nt: TGTGCCAGCAGCTCCTGCGAAAGCTATGGCTACACCTTC

clone_size: -
d_call: -
j_call: TRBJ2-7
v_call: TRBV6-5
cdr3_aa: CASTPAVGLYEQYF
cdr3_nt: TGTGCCAGCACCCCCGCGGTGGGCCTCTACGAGCAGTACTTC

clone_size: -
d_call: -
j_call: TRBJ1-1
v_call: TRBV18
cdr3_aa: CASSPPAGTSYSEAFF
cdr3_nt: TGTGCCAGCTCACCACCAGCCGGGACCTCCTATTCAGAAGCTTTCTTT

clone_size: -
d_call: -
j_call: TRBJ1-4
v_call: TRBV7-9
cdr3_aa: CASSLRGFFNEKLFF
cdr3_nt: TGTGCCAGCAGCTTACGCGGATTCTTTAATGAAAAACTGTTTTTT

clone_size: -
d_call: -
j_call: TRBJ2-1
v_call: TRBV6-4
cdr3_aa: CASSDFSSGNEQFF
cdr3_nt: TGTGCCAGCAGTGACTTCAGTAGCGGCAATGAGCAGTTCTTC

clone_size: -
d_call: -
j_call: TRBJ1-1
v_call: TRBV27
cdr3_aa: CASSPGQIMNTEAFF
cdr3_nt: TGTGCCAGCAGTCCCGGACAGATAATGAACACTGAAGCTTTCTTT

clone_size: -
d_call: -
j_call: TRBJ2-2
v_call: TRBV7-2
cdr3_aa: CASSLASGGRSGELFF
cdr3_nt: TGTGCCAGCAGCTTAGCGTCAGGCGGAAGGTCCGGGGAGCTGTTTTTT

clone_size: medium-sized
d_call: -
j_call: TRBJ1-6
v_call: TRBV19
cdr3_aa: CASSAPHSPLHF
cdr3_nt: TGTGCCAGTAGTGCCCCCCATTCACCCCTCCACTTT

clone_size: -
d_call: -
j_call: TRBJ1-1
v_call: TRBV15
cdr3_aa: CATSRDLGSTNTEAFF
cdr3_nt: TGTGCCACCAGCAGAGATTTAGGCAGTACGAACACTGAAGCTTTCTTT